Listed below are T cell receptor beta chains from one sample, sequenced in a study of beta chain features in type 1 diabetes. Some clones are missing from TCRdb's copy, which holds only in-frame ones; the method was immunoSEQ multiplex PCR. The table has roughly 500,000 clones, 30% seen once. The sequencing sample was made of naive CD4+ T cells from blood. All receptors come from a man between 18 and 35 years old in good health. Both conserved end residues are part of each CDR3. A D gene is named only where the DNA matches it firmly. Size tells how often a clone was seen (once, few, many) or the class of an expanded clone, and some rows leave it out.

v_call	j_call	d_call	clone_size	cdr3_aa	cdr3_nt
TRBV29-1	TRBJ2-1	-	-	CSVEKAESGEQFF	TGCAGCGTTGAGAAGGCCGAGAGTGGTGAGCAGTTCTTC
TRBV29-1	TRBJ2-1	TRBD2	once	CSVGGAAGGPGEQFF	TGCAGCGTTGGGGGAGCGGCGGGAGGGCCGGGTGAGCAGTTCTTC
TRBV30	TRBJ1-2	TRBD1	few	CAWSEDREDGYTF	TGTGCCTGGAGTGAAGACAGGGAGGATGGCTACACCTTC
TRBV18	TRBJ2-3	-	-	CASSPRSDTDTQYF	TGTGCCAGCTCACCACGGTCTGACACAGATACGCAGTATTTT
TRBV7-9	TRBJ2-5	TRBD1	few	CASSRTPGGLAPETQYF	TGTGCCAGCAGCCGCACTCCAGGGGGCCTGGCCCCAGAGACCCAGTACTTC
TRBV15	TRBJ2-3	TRBD2	few	CATSPRLAGRDTQYF	TGTGCCACCAGCCCTCGACTAGCGGGAAGAGATACGCAGTATTTT
TRBV29-1	TRBJ1-3	TRBD1	few	CSVGDRRAGNTIYF	TGCAGCGTCGGGGACAGGCGGGCGGGAAACACCATATATTTT
TRBV7-3	TRBJ2-3	-	few	CASSTPPGRGSTDTQYF	TGTGCCAGCAGCACCCCTCCCGGGCGAGGTTCCACAGATACGCAGTATTTT
TRBV25-1	TRBJ1-2	-	few	CASRDGAHYGYTF	TGTGCCAGCAGGGACGGGGCCCACTATGGCTACACCTTC
TRBV2	TRBJ1-2	-	-	CASSERQETYGYTF	TGTGCCAGCAGTGAGAGGCAGGAGACCTATGGCTACACCTTC
TRBV9	TRBJ2-7	-	few	CASSVSNSYEQYF	TGTGCCAGCAGCGTTAGTAACTCCTACGAGCAGTACTTC
TRBV29-1	TRBJ2-5	-	few	CSVVQVAGTQYF	TGCAGCGTTGTTCAGGTCGCAGGGACCCAGTACTTC
TRBV10-3	TRBJ2-1	-	few	CAISDRATTEEQFF	TGTGCCATCAGTGACAGGGCTACCACGGAAGAGCAGTTCTTC
TRBV18	TRBJ2-7	TRBD2	few	CASSSGTSAYEQYF	TGTGCCAGCTCATCCGGGACTAGCGCCTACGAGCAGTACTTC
TRBV30	TRBJ2-3	-	few	CAWSVLASAQDTQYF	TGTGCCTGGAGTGTGCTAGCTTCAGCCCAAGATACGCAGTATTTT
TRBV13	TRBJ1-5	-	few	CASSLVQGSQPQHF	TGTGCCAGCAGCTTAGTCCAGGGCAGTCAGCCCCAGCATTTT
TRBV5-4	TRBJ2-7	TRBD1	-	CASSLGHRQGLSYEQYF	TGTGCCAGCAGCTTGGGGCACCGACAGGGCCTCTCCTACGAGCAGTACTTC
TRBV9	TRBJ1-2	-	few	CASSPGLERYGYTF	TGTGCCAGCAGCCCCGGACTTGAACGCTATGGCTACACCTTC
TRBV13	TRBJ2-5	-	few	CASSLTRLGYQETQYF	TGTGCCAGCAGCTTAACTAGGCTGGGGTACCAAGAGACCCAGTACTTC
TRBV2	TRBJ2-7	TRBD2	few	CASSEGTRTSPSYEQYF	TGTGCCAGCAGTGAGGGGACTAGGACTAGTCCTTCCTACGAGCAGTACTTC
TRBV30	TRBJ1-5	TRBD1	-	CAWAAGQVYQPQHF	TGTGCCTGGGCCGCGGGACAGGTCTATCAGCCCCAGCATTTT
TRBV28	TRBJ1-1	TRBD1	-	CASRKDRINTEAFF	TGTGCCAGCAGAAAGGACAGGATAAACACTGAAGCTTTCTTT
TRBV27	TRBJ2-3	-	few	CASSILGLATDTQYF	TGTGCCAGCAGCATTCTCGGACTGGCCACAGATACGCAGTATTTT
TRBV5-1	TRBJ2-5	-	-	CASSPEVLRGQETQYF	TGCGCCAGCAGTCCCGAAGTCCTGCGGGGCCAAGAGACCCAGTACTTC
TRBV20-1	TRBJ2-7	-	-	CSARVQYEQYF	TGCAGTGCTAGAGTCCAGTACGAGCAGTACTTC
TRBV30	TRBJ1-1	-	few	CAWSNRNRAEAFF	TGTGCCTGGAGTAACAGGAATAGGGCTGAAGCTTTCTTT
TRBV30	TRBJ2-7	TRBD2	few	CAWSSGTSGRLAYEQYF	TGTGCCTGGAGCTCAGGGACTAGCGGGAGACTAGCTTACGAGCAGTACTTC
TRBV30	TRBJ1-1	-	-	CAWRLWNTEAFF	TGTGCCTGGAGGTTGTGGAACACTGAAGCTTTCTTT
TRBV7-2	TRBJ2-1	TRBD2	few	CASSTSGDSYNEQFF	TGTGCCAGCAGTACTAGCGGGGACTCCTACAATGAGCAGTTCTTC
TRBV29-1	TRBJ2-1	-	-	CSVEGRSLHEQFF	TGCAGCGTTGAGGGCCGGAGCCTGCATGAGCAGTTCTTC
TRBV6-6	TRBJ2-7	TRBD1	-	CASSTGTGLEQYF	TGTGCCAGCAGTACCGGGACAGGGCTCGAGCAGTACTTC
TRBV4-3	TRBJ2-7	-	-	CASSQDLGAAYEQYF	TGCGCCAGCAGCCAAGATCTGGGGGCAGCCTACGAGCAGTACTTC
TRBV30	TRBJ2-7	-	few	CAWRGSEQYF	TGTGCCTGGAGGGGGAGTGAGCAGTACTTC
TRBV19	TRBJ2-7	-	-	CASSHRDEQYF	TGTGCCAGTAGTCATAGGGACGAGCAGTACTTC
TRBV29-1	TRBJ2-7	TRBD1	-	CSVGERGQYEQYF	TGCAGCGTTGGGGAACGGGGACAGTACGAGCAGTACTTC
TRBV5-4	TRBJ1-2	-	-	CASSLVGGTGNYGYTF	TGTGCCAGCAGCTTGGTGGGAGGGACGGGAAACTATGGCTACACCTTC
TRBV15	TRBJ1-2	-	few	CATSRDNAGGYTF	TGTGCCACCAGCAGAGATAATGCCGGTGGCTACACCTTC